Below, one TCR beta chain is given with its context. This clonotype was recorded a few times. Its antigen target is currently unknown. No much larger clonotype is one base removed from it; base qualities were not supplied. The data belong to a study of early T cells in non-severe SARS-CoV-2 infection (dated by TCRdb to the early 2020s). Study-wide context: Bulk RNA from unsorted whole blood was used for TCR sequencing, so alpha and beta chains could not be paired. On the study overall, not on this receptor specifically: Matching against VDJdb was skewed toward anti-spike CD8 responses, likely underestimated virus-specific expansions, and missed private and CD4 specificities.

The library was made by 5' RACE. The reads were generated on a NextSeq 500. Unique molecular identifiers were attached to individual cDNA molecules in the TCR library protocol so that sequencing error and PCR bias could be corrected. Both TCR alpha and beta chains were sequenced, and tight co-correlation was observed between alpha and beta sequence abundances in each sample. Turning to the authors' computational methods: Decombinator V4 was used to annotate TCR sequences for V gene, J gene and CDR3. Expanded TCRs were defined as changing significantly between any two time points under a Poisson model with p below 0.0001. Abundances of TCRs were expressed as counts per million after normalisation to the total number of TCRs sequenced in each sample. MAIT TCRs were defined by TRAV1-2 paired with TRAJ12, TRAJ20 or TRAJ33, and iNKT TCRs by TRAV10 paired with TRAJ18. VDJdb, accessed 1 November 2021, was searched for CMV, EBV and SARS-CoV-2 annotated TCRs, with TCRs annotated for multiple antigens excluded. In-frame beta chains were kept once TCRdb had trimmed the public reads at Q25 with fastp and called clones with MiXCR. Each CDR3 protein gets just one entry, which takes the most common genes and DNA from the rows behind it. The V and J calls shown here were made by TCRdb, not taken from the authors' results. Within this sample are fewer than 85,000 distinct CDR3 sequences, with less than 15% of them counted one time only. Nearly 6% of the sample is taken by the ten largest.

The study was a case-control design nested within a healthcare worker cohort in London, UK, with weekly nasopharyngeal swab PCR tests and blood sampling. Healthcare workers were recruited between 23 and 31 March 2020, during the week of the UK lockdown, and were followed weekly for up to about 15 weeks. CDR1 and CDR2, per the germline V gene, are MDHEN and SYDVKM. Unmatched junction bases come to 9, with V trimmed by 4 bases and J by 4 bases. Spanning cysteine to phenylalanine, the CDR3 consists of 15 amino acids. The entry retains the CDR3 DNA only, 45 bases that are in frame from base 1. This receptor was taken from an adult who was a healthcare worker with PCR-confirmed SARS-CoV-2 infection or an uninfected control (not recorded which). Sample: whole blood. In this chain, TRBV28 is recombined with TRBJ2-7; 8 bases in between match TRBD2. The nucleotide sequence is given as TGTGCCAGCAGTTCCCCCAGCGGGAGTGGGTACGAGCAGTACTTC. This sequence encodes CASSSPSGSGYEQYF.